The 11 T cell receptor beta chains listed next were all sequenced from one sample in a study of blood T cell repertoires in COVID-19. The table came from immunoSEQ multiplex PCR; TCRdb's copy has only in-frame clones and leaves some out. Of 150,000 to 200,000 clones in the sample, about 86% are singletons; the top ten hold about 26%. The sequenced sample was PBMCs or T cells enriched from blood (not recorded which). Every receptor here comes from a woman aged 35 to 49 in a cohort exposed to, infected with or recovered from COVID-19 (not recorded which).

CDR3 sequence: CASSLGQSYEQYF. CDR3 sequence (DNA): TGTGCCAGCAGCCTTGGGCAGAGCTACGAGCAGTACTTC. The chain has TRBV11-3 and TRBJ2-7; no reliable D call. V lost 5 bases and J 3 bases, leaving 11 bases between the germline ends. Germline V CDR1 and CDR2: SGHNT, YENEEA. This CDR3 comprises 13 residues.

V usage is TRBV6-5 and J usage is TRBJ2-4; perhaps TRBD2 as D (6 bases). Germline CDR1 reads MNHEY; CDR2 reads SVGAGI. CDR3 size: 14 residues. The V and J ends lost 2 bases and 4 bases respectively, with 9 bases between them. The CDR3 region has the DNA TGTGCCAGCAGTTACGGCGGGGAGAAAAACATTCAGTACTTC. The encoded protein is CASSYGGEKNIQYF.

The chain has TRBV3-1 (or the pseudogene TRBV3-2) and TRBJ2-1; 7 bases agree with TRBD1. CDR3 size: 15 residues. Germline V gene lookup returns CDR1 LGHDT and CDR2 YNNKEL (reference sequence). Germline trimming cut 0 bases from V and 3 bases from J; bases unmatched to any gene: 2. The CDR3 bases are TGTGCCAGCAGCCAAGAGACAGGGATCTACAATGAGCAGTTCTTC. Protein sequence: CASSQETGIYNEQFF.

V usage is TRBV6-2 or TRBV6-3 and J usage is TRBJ2-3, with 9 bases that match TRBD2. This CDR3 has 17 amino acids. The V gene end was trimmed by 0 bases and the J gene end by 6 bases; junction bases not matched to a gene: 10. Germline V gives CDR1 MNHEY, CDR2 SVGEGT. The CDR3 nucleotides read TGTGCCAGCAGTTACTCGATGGTAGCGGGAGTACCCGATACGCAGTATTTT. Amino acid sequence: CASSYSMVAGVPDTQYF.

The chain is built from TRBV30 and TRBJ2-3; TRBD2 might be the D (6 bases). V was shortened by 1 base and J by 0 bases, with 20 bases between the two germline ends. Germline CDR1 is GTSNPN and CDR2 is SVGIG (reference sequence). The CDR3 loop spans 18 amino acids. CDR3 in DNA: TGTGCCTGGAGTGGAAACCATGGGACTTACCTAAGCACAGATACGCAGTATTTT. This codes for CAWSGNHGTYLSTDTQYF.

The rearrangement uses TRBV10-3 and TRBJ1-2; 12 bases are a match to TRBD1. The CDR3 loop spans 15 amino acids. Trimming took 6 bases from V and 4 from J; bases not matched to a gene: 6. CDR1 ENHRY and CDR2 SYGVKD come from the germline V gene. The CDR3 sequence: CAISAGTGGSYGYTF. The CDR3 DNA follows: TGTGCCATCAGCGCCGGGACAGGGGGCAGCTATGGCTACACCTTC.

V is TRBV7-6 and J is TRBJ2-7; a weak D match, TRBD2 (5 bases). CDR3 length equals 14 residues. Trimming took 1 base from V and 3 from J, leaving 10 bases between them. CDR1 SGHVS and CDR2 FNYEAQ come from the germline V gene. CDR3 DNA sequence: TGTGCCAGCAGCTTAGGAGGGCGGATCTACGAGCAGTACTTC. As protein: CASSLGGRIYEQYF.

In this sample, this clone turned up once. The gene calls are TRBV5-1 and TRBJ2-2, with D unclear. The CDR3 has 12 amino acids. The germline CDR1 and CDR2 sequences are SGHRS and YFSETQ. V was cut by 6 bases and J by 6 bases, with 9 bases left in between. CDR3 region: CASTLSPGELFF. In DNA, the CDR3 is TGCGCCAGCACCCTGTCCCCCGGGGAGCTGTTTTTT.

CDR3 protein: CASSSGTGKVNTEAFF. CDR3 bases: TGCGCCAGCAGCTCCGGGACAGGGAAAGTGAACACTGAAGCTTTCTTT. The V gene is TRBV5-1, the J gene TRBJ1-1, with 9 bases identical to TRBD1. The CDR3 contains 16 residues. The trim removed 3 bases at V and 0 bases at J, leaving 6 bases unmatched. Germline-derived CDR1 and CDR2 are SGHRS and YFSETQ.

The chain uses TRBV6-1 and TRBJ2-5; 7 bases fit TRBD1. Germline CDR1 MNHNS, CDR2 SASEGT. V was pared by 2 bases and J by 3 bases, with 6 bases of the junction left unmatched. The CDR3 is made up of 15 amino acids. The CDR3 sequence is CASSELGQPKETQYF. The CDR3 DNA sequence: TGTGCCAGCAGTGAACTGGGACAGCCTAAAGAGACCCAGTACTTC.

The J gene is TRBJ2-2, the V gene TRBV5-1; maybe TRBD2 (6 bases). Germline loops: CDR1 SGHRS, CDR2 YFSETQ. The CDR3 length is 15 residues. The V gene lost 0 bases and the J gene lost 5 bases, with 11 bases spanning the gap. CDR3 protein: CASSLAWRGTGELFF. CDR3 nucleotides: TGCGCCAGCAGCTTGGCCTGGCGGGGAACCGGGGAGCTGTTTTTT.